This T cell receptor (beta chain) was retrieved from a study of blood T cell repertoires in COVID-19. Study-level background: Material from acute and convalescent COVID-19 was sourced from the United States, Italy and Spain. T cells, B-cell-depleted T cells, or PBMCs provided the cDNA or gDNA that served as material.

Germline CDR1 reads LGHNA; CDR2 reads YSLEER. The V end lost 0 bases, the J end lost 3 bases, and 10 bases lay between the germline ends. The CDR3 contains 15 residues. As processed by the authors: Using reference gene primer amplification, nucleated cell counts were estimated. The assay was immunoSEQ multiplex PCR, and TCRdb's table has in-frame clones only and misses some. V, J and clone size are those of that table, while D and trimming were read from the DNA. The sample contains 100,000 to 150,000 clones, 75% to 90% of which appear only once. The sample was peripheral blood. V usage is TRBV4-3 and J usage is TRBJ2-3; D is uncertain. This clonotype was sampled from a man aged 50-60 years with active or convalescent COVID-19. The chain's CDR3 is CASSQDVARTDTQYF. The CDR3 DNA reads TGCGCCAGCAGCCAAGACGTAGCTAGAACAGATACGCAGTATTTT.